These 18 T cell receptor beta chains originate from one sample sequenced in a study of graft-versus-host responses after intestinal transplantation. No antigens are known for them. TCRdb keeps only in-frame clones here, not all; method: immunoSEQ multiplex PCR. The sample lists tens of thousands of clones; over 90% were seen once. Sequenced material: unstimulated CD4+ T cells sorted from spleen or lymph node cells, taken before transplant. All receptors come from a human donor who was the organ donor for an intestinal transplant.

The chain is built from TRBV7-6 and TRBJ2-2; unclear D gene. The germline V gene encodes CDR1 SGHVS and CDR2 FNYEAQ. The CDR3 runs to 15 residues. V shed 3 bases and J shed 1 base, with 9 bases lying between them. This CDR3 reads CASSFLARNTGELFF. The CDR3 region has the DNA TGTGCCAGCAGCTTTTTGGCCAGGAACACCGGGGAGCTGTTTTTT.

V gene TRBV2 combines with J gene TRBJ1-4, with D possibly being TRBD1 (6 bases). This CDR3 spans 14 amino acids. The V and J ends lost 4 bases and 8 bases respectively, with 14 bases between them. Germline V lookup: CDR1 SNHLY, CDR2 FYNNEI. The DNA for the CDR3 is TGTGCCAGCAGTGGTTTGGGGGGCCAGGAAAAACTGTTTTTT. It translates to CASSGLGGQEKLFF.

V is TRBV5-6 and J is TRBJ2-7, with TRBD1 matching 8 bases. Germline CDR1 and CDR2: SGHDT and YYEEEE. With V trimmed by 4 bases and J by 3 bases, 6 bases remained unmatched. This CDR3 region has 14 residues. The DNA of the CDR3 is TGTGCCAGCAGCCAAAAGGACAGGGTCTACGAGCAGTACTTC. Translated, it gives CASSQKDRVYEQYF. The full variable domain, with the rest looked up from reference TRBV5-6 and TRBJ2-7, is DAGVTQSPTHLIKTRGQQVTLRCSPKSGHDTVSWYQQALGQGPQFIFQYYEEEERQRGNFPDRFSGHQFPNYSSELNVNALLLGDSALYLCASSQKDRVYEQYFGPGTRLTVT.

As for this clone: The junction shows a germline mismatch at one end, possibly a read error. The genes are TRBV9 and TRBJ1-2; TRBD1 agrees at 7 bases. Germline CDR1 is SGDLS and CDR2 is YYNGEE. The CDR3 runs to 15 residues. This chain's CDR3 is CASSAGQQGNYGYAF. DNA for the CDR3: TGTGCCAGCAGCGCGGGACAGCAGGGGAACTATGGCTACGCCTTC. The entire variable domain, with the rest obtained from reference TRBV9 and TRBJ1-2, is as follows: DSGVTQTPKHLITATGQRVTLRCSPRSGDLSVYWYQQSLDQGLQFLIQYYNGEERAKGNILERFSAQQFPDLHSELNLSSLELGDSALYFCASSAGQQGNYGYAFGSGTRLTVV.

This chain uses TRBV19 with TRBJ2-1; D might be TRBD1 (5 bases). The CDR3 is 14 residues long. The germline CDR1 and CDR2 sequences are LNHDA and SQIVND (reference sequence). Trimming left V 7 bases short and J 1 base short, with 11 bases between. The CDR3 loop is CASKGRVSYNEQFF. CDR3 sequence (DNA): TGTGCCAGTAAGGGCAGGGTGTCCTACAATGAGCAGTTCTTC.

This clone has only one observation. V and J are TRBV7-2 and TRBJ2-5; possible D gene TRBD1, 5 bases. The V gene's germline CDR1 is SGHTA and CDR2 FQGNSA. CDR3 length: 14 amino acids. With 1 base removed from V and 5 bases from J, the gap between germline ends came to 11 bases. This CDR3 is CASSLEGLSETQYF. DNA of the CDR3: TGTGCCAGCAGCTTAGAGGGGCTCTCGGAGACCCAGTACTTC.

This clone appeared once. V and J are TRBV6-1 and TRBJ2-3; D perhaps matches TRBD2 (5 bases). Looked up from germline, CDR1 is MNHNS and CDR2 is SASEGT. This CDR3 spans 15 amino acids. V lost 0 bases and J 6 bases, leaving 13 bases between the germline ends. CDR3 nucleotides: TGTGCCAGCAGTGAAGCTTCGGGGTTTTGGGATACGCAGTATTTT. This codes for CASSEASGFWDTQYF.

The CDR3 DNA sequence: TGTGCCATCAGTGACAGGGGGAAAGGTGAAGCTTTCTTT. Translation gives CAISDRGKGEAFF. J is TRBJ1-1 and V is TRBV10-3; 7 bases line up with TRBD1. Looked up from germline, CDR1 is ENHRY and CDR2 is SYGVKD. The CDR3 sequence is 13 residues long. The V gene end was trimmed by 3 bases and the J gene end by 7 bases; junction bases not matched to a gene: 5.

As for this clone: This sample also contains other DNA sequences that code for the same CDR3. The rearrangement uses TRBV7-2 and TRBJ2-3, with 7 nucleotides matching TRBD1. The J segment lost 6 bases and the V segment lost 5 bases, leaving 8 bases of the junction unmatched. CDR3 length: 14 residues. Germline V lookup: CDR1 SGHTA, CDR2 FQGNSA. The CDR3 reads CASSLDRVGDTQYF. CDR3 coding DNA: TGTGCCAGCAGCCTCGACAGGGTCGGGGATACGCAGTATTTT.

The chain employs TRBV7-6 and TRBJ2-3, with D perhaps matching TRBD1 (6 bases). V was trimmed by 6 bases and J by 0 bases, leaving 13 bases between them. Germline V gene sequence: CDR1 SGHVS, CDR2 FNYEAQ. The CDR3 length is 15 residues. CDR3 residues: CASRATGPSTDTQYF. In nucleotides, the CDR3 is TGTGCCAGCAGGGCTACAGGGCCTAGCACAGATACGCAGTATTTT.

The V call is TRBV7-3, the J call TRBJ2-7; D is ambiguous. This CDR3 is built from 13 residues. V was cut by 1 base and J by 3 bases, with 7 bases left in between. From germline, CDR1 is SGHTA and CDR2 FQGTGA. The DNA of the CDR3 is TGTGCCAGCAGCTTAAGCGACGGCTACGAGCAGTACTTC. It specifies CASSLSDGYEQYF.

This rearrangement joins TRBV6-1 to TRBJ1-5; TRBD1 agrees at 7 bases. Germline V CDR1 and CDR2: MNHNS, SASEGT. The CDR3 extends over 17 amino acids. Unmatched junction bases numbered 13, after V lost 2 bases and J lost 6 bases. The CDR3 loop reads CASSEKGPTGVGQPQHF. DNA of the CDR3: TGTGCCAGCAGTGAAAAGGGGCCTACAGGGGTCGGTCAGCCCCAGCATTTT.

This clone was seen just once. The chain is built from TRBV6-1 and TRBJ1-4, with D maybe TRBD1 (6 bases). The CDR3 spans 15 residues. Per germline, CDR1 MNHNS and CDR2 SASEGT. With 3 bases removed from V and 2 bases from J, the gap between germline ends came to 10 bases. CDR3: CASSDRDMTNEKLFF. The CDR3 region has the DNA TGTGCCAGCAGTGATCGGGACATGACTAATGAAAAACTGTTTTTT.

This chain joins TRBV28 and TRBJ1-1; a weak D match, TRBD1 (5 bases). The V gene lost 7 bases and the J gene lost 5 bases, with 8 bases spanning the gap. The germline CDR1 and CDR2 sequences are MDHEN and SYDVKM. The CDR3 length is 11 residues. In nucleotides, the CDR3 is TGTGCCAGCAATCCAGGGACTGAAGCTTTCTTT. It encodes CASNPGTEAFF.

CDR3 sequence: CASSQSVRFYNEQFF. CDR3 DNA: TGCGCCAGCAGCCAATCCGTACGCTTCTACAATGAGCAGTTCTTC. This rearrangement joins TRBV4-1 to TRBJ2-1; the D is unclear. The CDR3 has 15 amino acids. Trimming took off 2 bases at V and 3 bases at J, with 11 bases between the two ends. Germline CDR1 MGHRA, CDR2 YSYEKL.

The chain has TRBV30 and TRBJ2-3; 14 bases align to TRBD2. The CDR3 extends over 15 amino acids. The V and J ends lost 5 bases and 10 bases, in that order; junction bases with no gene match: 11. CDR1 GTSNPN and CDR2 SVGIG come from the germline V gene (reference sequence). CDR3 loop: CAWGPGGLAGVPQYF. The CDR3 DNA sequence: TGTGCCTGGGGCCCCGGGGGACTAGCGGGAGTGCCGCAGTATTTT. Full variable domain (rest looked up from reference TRBV30 and TRBJ2-3): SQTIHQWPATLVQPVGSPLSLECTVEGTSNPNLYWYRQAAGRGLQLLFYSVGIGQISSEVPQNLSASRPQDRQFILSSKKLLLSDSGFYLCAWGPGGLAGVPQYFGPGTRLTVL.

J is TRBJ1-2 and V is TRBV6-5, with unresolved D. The CDR3 is made up of 10 amino acids. CDR1 is MNHEY, CDR2 SVGAGI, per germline. V lost 6 bases and J lost 8, with 7 bases in between. The CDR3 nucleotides are TGTGCCAGCAGGGGAGGAGGCTACACCTTC. Its translation: CASRGGGYTF.

This chain links TRBV9 with TRBJ2-5; 7 bases match TRBD1. CDR1 SGDLS and CDR2 YYNGEE come from the germline V gene. Trimming took 0 bases from V and 1 from J; bases not matched to a gene: 9. The CDR3 is 17 amino acids. The CDR3 nucleotides read TGTGCCAGCAGCGTAGGGGCAGGGGGTTCACTCCAAGAGACCCAGTACTTC. Its protein product is CASSVGAGGSLQETQYF. Combining the CDR3 with reference TRBV9 and TRBJ2-5 gives the whole variable domain DSGVTQTPKHLITATGQRVTLRCSPRSGDLSVYWYQQSLDQGLQFLIQYYNGEERAKGNILERFSAQQFPDLHSELNLSSLELGDSALYFCASSVGAGGSLQETQYFGPGTRLLVL.